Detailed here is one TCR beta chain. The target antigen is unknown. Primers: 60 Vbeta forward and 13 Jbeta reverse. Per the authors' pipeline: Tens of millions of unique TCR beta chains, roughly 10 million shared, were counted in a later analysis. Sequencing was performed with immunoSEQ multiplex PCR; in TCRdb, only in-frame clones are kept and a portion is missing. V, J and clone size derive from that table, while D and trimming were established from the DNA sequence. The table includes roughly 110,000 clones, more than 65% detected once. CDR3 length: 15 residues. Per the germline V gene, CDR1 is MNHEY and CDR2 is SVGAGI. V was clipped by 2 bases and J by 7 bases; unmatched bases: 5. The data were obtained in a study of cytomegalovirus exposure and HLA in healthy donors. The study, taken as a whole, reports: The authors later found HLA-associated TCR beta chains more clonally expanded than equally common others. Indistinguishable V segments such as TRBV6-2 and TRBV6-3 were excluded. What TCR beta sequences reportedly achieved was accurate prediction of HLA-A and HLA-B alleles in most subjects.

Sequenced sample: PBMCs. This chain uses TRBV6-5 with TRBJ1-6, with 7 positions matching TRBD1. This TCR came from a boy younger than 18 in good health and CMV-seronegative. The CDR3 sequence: CASSYQQGWNSPLHF. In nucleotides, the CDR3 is TGTGCCAGCAGTTACCAACAGGGGTGGAATTCACCCCTCCACTTT.